Listed below are T cell receptor beta chains from one sample, sequenced in a study of T cell clones after liver transplantation. The repertoire was sequenced with immunoSEQ multiplex PCR; TCRdb's copy has only in-frame clones and lacks some. This sample has over 90,000 clones, with about 88% found just once. Sample: CD4+ T cells from blood, taken around 49 months after liver transplant. All receptors come from a human patient who received a liver transplant. Some T cells may be supplied by the graft donor. Each CDR3 is given with its conserved first and last residue. D genes are given only for firm matches. Clone size is stated in some rows and not others, as once, few, many or a class when expanded.

TRBJ2-7,.,.,TRBV28,CASSPALRGSGYEQYF,TGTGCCAGCAGTCCGGCATTGCGGGGTTCAGGCTACGAGCAGTACTTC
TRBJ2-5,.,TRBD2,TRBV5-6,CASSLAAERGVETQYF,TGTGCCAGCAGCTTGGCAGCCGAGCGGGGCGTGGAGACCCAGTACTTC
TRBJ1-3,.,.,TRBV6-5,CASSFGPTPGNTIYF,TGTGCCAGCAGCTTTGGACCAACCCCTGGAAACACCATATATTTT
TRBJ1-2,.,.,TRBV6-5,CASSYLQGSYGYTF,TGTGCCAGCAGTTACTTACAGGGTTCCTATGGCTACACCTTC
TRBJ1-4,medium-sized,.,TRBV2,CASSGANEKLFF,TGTGCCAGCAGTGGGGCTAATGAAAAACTGTTTTTT
TRBJ1-5,.,.,TRBV28,CASSLGTFDSNQPQHF,TGTGCCAGCAGCCTTGGGACCTTCGATAGCAATCAGCCCCAGCATTTT
TRBJ1-2,.,TRBD1,TRBV30,CAWTRLGTVGRYGYTF,TGTGCCTGGACTAGATTGGGGACAGTCGGACGATATGGCTACACCTTC
TRBJ2-7,many,.,TRBV7-2,CASTANFAAYEQYF,TGTGCCAGCACGGCCAATTTTGCCGCCTACGAGCAGTACTTC
TRBJ2-2,.,.,TRBV19,CASSAGQHTGELFF,TGTGCCAGTAGTGCTGGACAACACACCGGGGAGCTGTTTTTT
TRBJ2-7,.,TRBD1,TRBV28,CASSLGSTGSTYEQYF,TGTGCCAGCAGTTTGGGTTCGACAGGGAGTACCTACGAGCAGTACTTC
TRBJ1-1,few,.,TRBV6-4,CASSVDTFTEAFF,TGTGCCAGCAGTGTCGACACCTTCACTGAAGCTTTCTTT
TRBJ2-7,.,TRBD2,TRBV27,CASSHLLAGGSYEQYF,TGTGCCAGCAGTCACCTACTCGCTGGCGGGAGTTACGAGCAGTACTTC
TRBJ2-5,.,.,TRBV7-2,CASSLGVGGGQETQYF,TGTGCCAGCAGCTTAGGCGTGGGGGGTGGGCAAGAGACCCAGTACTTC
TRBJ1-1,.,.,TRBV7-2,CASSPGGTNTEAFF,TGTGCCAGCAGCCCCGGGGGGACCAACACTGAAGCTTTCTTT
TRBJ1-2,few,.,TRBV6-1,CAIHTGYGYTF,TGTGCCATCCATACAGGCTATGGCTACACCTTC
TRBJ2-7,.,.,TRBV2,CASQSQGPFNEQYF,TGTGCCAGTCAGTCTCAGGGGCCGTTTAACGAGCAGTACTTC
TRBJ2-1,.,.,TRBV29-1,CSVLARGSYNEQFF,TGCAGCGTTTTAGCGCGAGGCTCCTACAATGAGCAGTTCTTC
TRBJ1-1,.,.,TRBV19,CASSGHRLNTEAFF,TGTGCCAGTAGTGGACACAGATTGAACACTGAAGCTTTCTTT
TRBJ1-6,.,.,TRBV6-6,CASRMDSSYNSPLHF,TGTGCCAGCAGGATGGACAGCTCCTATAATTCACCCCTCCACTTT
TRBJ2-2,.,.,TRBV7-2,CASSLYRGRQNTGELFF,TGTGCCAGCAGCTTATATCGGGGGCGACAGAACACCGGGGAGCTGTTTTTT
TRBJ1-5,.,.,TRBV21-1,CASSKGMGQGDTINQPQHF,TGTGCCAGCAGCAAAGGAATGGGGCAGGGGGATACAATCAATCAGCCCCAGCATTTT
TRBJ2-2,.,.,TRBV6-1,CASSALGAGNTGELFF,TGTGCCAGCAGTGCCCTTGGCGCGGGAAACACCGGGGAGCTGTTTTTT
TRBJ2-1,.,.,TRBV28,CASLTGPLGNEQFF,TGTGCCAGTCTAACGGGACCGTTGGGGAATGAGCAGTTCTTC
TRBJ2-1,.,TRBD2,TRBV15,CATSSLAIAGSNEQFF,TGTGCCACCAGCTCCCTTGCGATAGCGGGGAGCAATGAGCAGTTCTTC
TRBJ1-5,medium-sized,.,TRBV7-2,CASSPVLNNQPQHF,TGTGCCAGCAGCCCGGTGTTAAACAATCAGCCCCAGCATTTT
TRBJ1-5,few,.,TRBV6-5,CASSYSGGDQPQHF,TGTGCCAGCAGTTACTCTGGGGGAGATCAGCCCCAGCATTTT
TRBJ2-3,.,.,TRBV7-9,CASSRGPARTDTQYF,TGTGCCAGCAGCAGGGGTCCAGCTCGCACAGATACGCAGTATTTT
TRBJ1-6,few,.,TRBV5-1,CASSLERGTMHSPLHF,TGCGCCAGCAGCTTGGAGCGGGGGACTATGCATTCACCCCTCCACTTT
TRBJ2-1,.,.,TRBV19,CASSMGEGQYNEQFF,TGTGCCAGTAGTATGGGCGAAGGACAATACAATGAGCAGTTCTTC
TRBJ1-5,once,.,TRBV10-3,CATKQPQHF,TGTGCCACTAAGCAGCCCCAGCATTTT
TRBJ1-4,.,.,TRBV14,CASAPGQGVATNEKLFF,TGTGCCAGCGCGCCCGGCCAGGGCGTAGCAACTAATGAAAAACTGTTTTTT
TRBJ2-3,.,.,TRBV30,CAWRLTSTDTQYF,TGTGCCTGGAGGTTGACTAGCACAGATACGCAGTATTTT
TRBJ2-4,.,.,TRBV5-4,CASSPQGSLAKNIQYF,TGTGCCAGCAGTCCCCAGGGGTCCCTAGCCAAAAACATTCAGTACTTC
TRBJ2-3,.,TRBD1,TRBV5-8,CASSLWTGFSDTQYF,TGTGCCAGCAGCTTGTGGACAGGGTTCTCAGATACGCAGTATTTT
TRBJ1-1,.,.,TRBV11-2,CASSFRSTEAFF,TGTGCCAGCAGCTTCCGAAGCACTGAAGCTTTCTTT
TRBJ2-1,.,.,TRBV6-5,CASSSRREQFF,TGTGCCAGCAGTTCCAGACGAGAGCAGTTCTTC